This passage covers 17 T cell receptor beta chains from one sample sequenced in a study of T cell responses to AZD1222 COVID-19 vaccine. Only in-frame clones appear in the TCRdb table, and some are missing; sequencing was by immunoSEQ multiplex PCR. The table records 110,000 or so clones, around 89% of them present only once. The starting material was peripheral blood, obtained 28 days after the second AZD1222 dose. These receptors all stem from an adult who received the AZD1222 COVID-19 vaccine.

The gene calls are TRBV2 and TRBJ2-7; TRBD2 might be the D (6 bases). V was pared by 2 bases and J by 6 bases, with 11 bases between. Germline CDR1 SNHLY, CDR2 FYNNEI. The CDR3 runs to 13 residues. This CDR3 is CASSESPGGEQYF. CDR3 nucleotide sequence: TGTGCCAGCAGTGAATCCCCCGGGGGCGAGCAGTACTTC.

V and J are TRBV7-9 and TRBJ1-2; D perhaps matches TRBD1 (5 bases). Trimming took 7 bases from V and 5 from J, leaving 17 bases between them. This CDR3 has 14 residues. From germline, CDR1 is SEHNR and CDR2 FQNEAQ (reference sequence). The DNA of the CDR3 is TGTGCCAGCAAAAACTCCACGGGGCTTTATGGCTACACCTTC. Residues: CASKNSTGLYGYTF.

The chain uses TRBV28 and TRBJ2-7; no firm D call. Germline V gene data show CDR1 as MDHEN and CDR2 as SYDVKM. CDR3 length equals 14 residues. V was clipped by 6 bases and J by 0 bases, with 12 bases between them. The CDR3 bases are TGTGCCAGCAGCTCCGTGATTAGCTCCTACGAGCAGTACTTC. This gives the protein CASSSVISSYEQYF.

This clone came up once. This chain joins TRBV11-2 and TRBJ2-7; D perhaps matches TRBD1 (6 bases). The germline V and J ends were trimmed by 1 base and 5 bases, with 9 bases remaining between them. CDR3 length equals 13 residues. Germline CDR1 is SGHAT and CDR2 is FQNNGV. In DNA, the CDR3 is TGTGCCAGCAGCTTAGGGCGGACAGACGAGCAGTACTTC. Amino acid sequence: CASSLGRTDEQYF.

J is TRBJ2-5 and V is TRBV11-3, with 10 bases fitting TRBD2. The J segment lost 5 bases and the V segment lost 2 bases, leaving 5 bases of the junction unmatched. From germline, CDR1 is SGHNT and CDR2 YENEEA. This CDR3 region has 15 residues. The CDR3 sequence: CASSLFLAGVETQYF. The CDR3, as DNA: TGTGCCAGCAGCTTATTTCTAGCGGGAGTCGAGACCCAGTACTTC. Full variable domain (remainder filled in from reference TRBV11-3 and TRBJ2-5): EAGVVQSPRYKIIEKKQPVAFWCNPISGHNTLYWYLQNLGQGPELLIRYENEEAVDDSQLPKDRFSAERLKGVDSTLKIQPAELGDSAVYLCASSLFLAGVETQYFGPGTRLLVL.

This sequence joins TRBV11-3 and TRBJ2-5, with D hard to call. V was shortened by 5 bases and J by 3 bases, with 4 bases between the two germline ends. CDR1 and CDR2 from the germline V gene are SGHNT and YENEEA. This CDR3 has 11 amino acids. The CDR3 loop is CASSVEETQYF. The CDR3, as DNA: TGTGCCAGCAGCGTCGAAGAGACCCAGTACTTC.

This chain links TRBV3-1 (or the pseudogene TRBV3-2) with TRBJ1-3; D is ambiguous. Germline-derived CDR1 and CDR2 are LGHDT and YNNKEL (reference sequence). The CDR3 consists of 15 residues. V lost 5 bases and J 2 bases, leaving 13 bases between the germline ends. CDR3 sequence (DNA): TGTGCCAGCAGCACTACATTGGGTACTGGAAACACCATATATTTT. Protein product: CASSTTLGTGNTIYF.

This clone was seen once. The chain couples TRBV5-5 to TRBJ2-1; the D is unclear. This CDR3 contains 15 residues. Trimming took off 2 bases at V and 4 bases at J, with 13 bases between the two ends. Germline V CDR1 and CDR2: SGHKS, YYEKEE (reference sequence). The CDR3 loop reads CASSFWPQGYNEQFF. The CDR3 region has the DNA TGTGCCAGCAGCTTTTGGCCCCAAGGGTACAATGAGCAGTTCTTC.

The chain recombines TRBV15 with TRBJ1-2; a weak D match, TRBD1 (5 bases). Germline assignment: CDR1 LNHNV and CDR2 YYDKDF (reference sequence). The germline V and J ends were trimmed by 0 bases and 4 bases, with 12 bases remaining between them. The CDR3 extends over 15 amino acids. The CDR3 bases are TGTGCCACCAGCAGAGAGGCCCGCGGGGGCTATGGCTACACCTTC. This gives the protein CATSREARGGYGYTF.

This chain links TRBV7-6 with TRBJ2-5; 9 nucleotides line up with TRBD2. Germline CDR1 reads SGHVS; CDR2 reads FNYEAQ. The CDR3 runs to 16 residues. V shed 1 base and J 4 bases; nucleotides not matched to a gene: 7. This chain's CDR3 is CASSLEAGGRRETQYF. The CDR3 region has the DNA TGTGCCAGCAGCTTAGAGGCGGGGGGGCGGCGAGAGACCCAGTACTTC.

The gene calls are TRBV4-1 and TRBJ1-4, with 9 bases identical to TRBD1. Germline loops: CDR1 MGHRA, CDR2 YSYEKL. CDR3 length: 16 amino acids. The ends lost 1 base at V and 5 bases at J; junction bases unmatched: 5. The CDR3 nucleotides are TGCGCCAGCAGCCAAGGGTCCGGGACAGGGAATGAAAAACTGTTTTTT. It specifies CASSQGSGTGNEKLFF.

This chain links TRBV7-2 with TRBJ2-1, with TRBD2 matching over 13 bases. This CDR3 spans 16 amino acids. The junction had 11 bases not matched to a gene; V was cut back by 5 bases and J by 10 bases. The germline V gene has CDR1 SGHTA and CDR2 FQGNSA. CDR3 residues: CASSPRTSGSGNEQFF. For the CDR3, the DNA is TGTGCCAGCAGCCCCCGGACTAGCGGGAGCGGTAACGAGCAGTTCTTC.

This chain joins TRBV4-2 and TRBJ1-1; 8 positions match TRBD1. This CDR3 contains 14 residues. Germline lookup yields CDR1 LGHNA and CDR2 YNFKEQ. Germline trimming cut 3 bases from V and 5 bases from J; bases unmatched to any gene: 5. CDR3 sequence reads: CASSQDREGTEAFF. The CDR3 nucleotides are TGTGCCAGCAGCCAGGACAGGGAGGGGACTGAAGCTTTCTTT.

This chain joins TRBV29-1 and TRBJ1-2; 8 bases agree with TRBD1. V was pared by 8 bases and J by 4 bases, with 9 bases of the junction left unmatched. Germline CDR1 reads SQVTM; CDR2 reads ANQGSEA. The CDR3 extends over 13 amino acids. CDR3 sequence: CSIRTGMGYGYTF. The CDR3 DNA is TGCAGCATCAGGACAGGGATGGGCTATGGCTACACCTTC. Supplemented by reference TRBV29-1 and TRBJ1-2, the full variable domain reads SAVISQKPSRDICQRGTSLTIQCQVDSQVTMMFWYRQQPGQSLTLIATANQGSEATYESGFVIDKFPISRPNLTFSTLTVSNMSPEDSSIYLCSIRTGMGYGYTFGSGTRLTVV.

This chain uses TRBV29-1 with TRBJ2-3, with 9 positions matching TRBD2. Germline V gene data show CDR1 as SQVTM and CDR2 as ANQGSEA. Trimming cost V 4 bases and J 0 bases; bases outside gene matches: 11. This CDR3 contains 17 residues. The CDR3 nucleotides are TGCAGCGTTGTCGGCGGGGGGGGCTTCTATAGCACAGATACGCAGTATTTT. Amino acid sequence: CSVVGGGGFYSTDTQYF.

The chain is built from TRBV6-1 and TRBJ1-4, with 8 bases lining up with TRBD1. Per the germline V gene, CDR1 is MNHNS and CDR2 is SASEGT. The length of the CDR3 is 15 residues. V was pared by 3 bases and J by 7 bases, with 7 bases of the junction left unmatched. CDR3 sequence reads: CASSDRGRVGEKLFF. DNA of the CDR3: TGTGCCAGCAGTGACAGGGGGCGGGTTGGTGAAAAACTGTTTTTT.

The V and J genes are TRBV7-2 and TRBJ2-7, with a tentative D call TRBD1 (6 bases). The CDR3 covers 13 residues. CDR1 is SGHTA and CDR2 is FQGNSA in the germline V gene. With 4 bases removed from V and 3 bases from J, the gap between germline ends came to 10 bases. The chain's CDR3 is CASSWKQGYEQYF. For the CDR3, the DNA is TGTGCCAGCAGCTGGAAACAGGGCTACGAGCAGTACTTC.